This T cell receptor (beta chain) was found in a study of T-cell reconstitution after alpha-beta-depleted transplantation in children. Unique molecular identifiers tagged the TCRbeta library. TCRdb ran MiXCR on the PCR reads and lists one entry per CDR3 protein. The data hold around 500,000 distinct CDR3 sequences, with approximately 12% observed a single time. This CDR3 region has 14 residues. Germline lookup yields CDR1 MNHEY and CDR2 SVGAGI. After removal of 3 bases from V and 7 bases from J, the junction contained 6 bases not matched to a gene. In this sample, this clonotype turned up many times. The rearrangement uses TRBV6-5 and TRBJ2-1; the match to TRBD1 covers 7 bases. The clonotype comes from a human donor who donated a stem cell graft to a child with combined immunodeficiency. The input for sequencing was PBMCs from the stem cell graft donor, taken from the stem cell graft. CDR3 nucleotides: TGTGCCAGCAGTTATTGGAACAGGGGAAATGAGCAGTTCTTC. It specifies CASSYWNRGNEQFF.